The present entry profiles one T cell receptor (beta chain) with its context. The data are from a study of blood T cell repertoires in COVID-19. With 6 bases clipped from V and 3 bases from J, the junction kept 7 bases outside the gene matches. In germline, CDR1 is MNHEY, CDR2 SVGAGI. The CDR3 extends over 14 amino acids. In the study's own analysis: Amplified reference gene primers provided the basis for estimating nucleated cell counts. Using immunoSEQ multiplex PCR, the repertoire was profiled, and TCRdb retains in-frame clones only, with some absent. The V and J calls and clone size are taken from that table; D and trimming were inferred from the DNA. The sample yields about 120,000 clones, 65% to 85% seen once.

The chain employs TRBV6-5 and TRBJ2-7; TRBD1 aligns across 8 bases. Specimen: peripheral blood. This sequence was found in a man at least 80 years old with active or convalescent COVID-19. The CDR3 loop reads CASSKQGDYYEQYF. DNA for the CDR3: TGTGCCAGCAGCAAACAGGGGGATTACTACGAGCAGTACTTC.